This T cell receptor (beta chain) comes out of a study of blood T cell repertoires in COVID-19. Study overall: Collection of acute and convalescent COVID-19 samples took place in the United States, Italy and Spain. T cells, B-cell-depleted T cells, or PBMCs provided the cDNA or gDNA that served as material.

Authors' processing steps: Cell counts per sample came from amplifying reference gene primers. The assay was immunoSEQ multiplex PCR, and TCRdb's table has in-frame clones only and misses some. V and J calls and clone size are copied from that table; D and trimming were computed from the DNA. The sample comprises almost 45,000 clones, around three quarters of which are singletons, and about three fifths rests with the top ten. The CDR3 totals 15 residues. The J segment lost 4 bases and the V segment lost 3 bases, leaving 2 bases of the junction unmatched. Germline V gene sequence: CDR1 SEHNR, CDR2 FQNEAQ (reference sequence).

The sequence derives from a man older than 75 with acute or convalescent COVID-19. The rearrangement uses TRBV7-9 and TRBJ2-3, with 12 bases that match TRBD2. Sample: peripheral blood. The CDR3, as DNA: TGTGCCAGCAGCTTCTCTAGCGGGAGGGCAGATACGCAGTATTTT. As protein: CASSFSSGRADTQYF.